The 20 T cell receptor beta chains below all came from one sample that was sequenced in a study of blood T cell repertoires in COVID-19. TCRdb's table, derived via immunoSEQ multiplex PCR, lists solely in-frame clones and lacks some. The sample holds roughly 60,000 clones, roughly four fifths seen once. Material: peripheral blood. These receptors all stem from an elderly woman with acute or convalescent COVID-19.

This CDR3 reads CASSVDRVDYGYTF. DNA for the CDR3: TGTGCCAGTAGTGTGGACAGGGTGGACTATGGCTACACCTTC. The chain joins TRBV19 to TRBJ1-2, with 8 bases aligning to TRBD1. CDR1 LNHDA and CDR2 SQIVND come from the germline V gene (reference sequence). The junction had 5 bases not matched to a gene; V was cut back by 5 bases and J by 3 bases. CDR3 length: 14 amino acids.

For the CDR3, the DNA is TGTGCTAGTGGTTTAGGGACTAGCGGTGCCTCCTACAATGAGCAGTTCTTC. The encoded protein is CASGLGTSGASYNEQFF. The gene calls are TRBV12-5 and TRBJ2-1; TRBD2 matches 11 bases. Germline V gene lookup returns CDR1 LGHNT and CDR2 FRNRAP. The CDR3 spans 17 residues. The J segment lost 0 bases and the V segment lost 3 bases, leaving 4 bases of the junction unmatched.

CDR3 DNA sequence: TGTGCCAGCGGACGGACAGGTGTTGATGAAAAACTGTTTTTT. This sequence encodes CASGRTGVDEKLFF. The chain couples TRBV28 to TRBJ1-4; 7 bases line up with TRBD1. The CDR3 is made up of 14 amino acids. V shed 8 bases, J shed 6 bases, and the junction held 9 bases outside the gene matches. Germline V gene lookup returns CDR1 MDHEN and CDR2 SYDVKM. Drawing the rest from reference TRBV28 and TRBJ1-4, the complete variable domain is DVKVTQSSRYLVKRTGEKVFLECVQDMDHENMFWYRQDPGLGLRLIYFSYDVKMKEKGDIPEGYSVSREKKERFSLILESASTNQTSMYLCASGRTGVDEKLFFGSGTQLSVL.

The rearrangement joins TRBV27 to TRBJ2-7, with D hard to call. The CDR3 is made up of 14 amino acids. Germline CDR1 is MNHEY and CDR2 is SMNVEV (reference sequence). Trimming shortened V by 2 bases and J by 2 bases, and 10 bases separated the two germline ends. CDR3 sequence (DNA): TGTGCCAGCAGTTTAAGCCTTCGTCCCTACGAGCAGTACTTC. It specifies CASSLSLRPYEQYF.

This chain links TRBV28 with TRBJ1-5, with D hard to call. The CDR3 extends over 14 amino acids. The V gene lost 3 bases and the J gene lost 5 bases, with 11 bases spanning the gap. Germline V CDR1 and CDR2: MDHEN, SYDVKM. For the CDR3, the DNA is TGTGCCAGCAGTTTCCGGGAAAACTATCAGCCCCAGCATTTT. Protein: CASSFRENYQPQHF.

The rearrangement links TRBV5-1 to TRBJ2-6, with 9 bases identical to TRBD1. This CDR3 region has 18 residues. The trim removed 4 bases at V and 0 bases at J, leaving 8 bases unmatched. Germline assignment: CDR1 SGHRS and CDR2 YFSETQ. In DNA, the CDR3 is TGCGCCAGCAGCCCTAGACAGGGGGGCAGCTCTGGGGCCAACGTCCTGACTTTC. The encoded protein is CASSPRQGGSSGANVLTF. Full variable domain (remainder filled in from reference TRBV5-1 and TRBJ2-6): KAGVTQTPRYLIKTRGQQVTLSCSPISGHRSVSWYQQTPGQGLQFLFEYFSETQRNKGNFPGRFSGRQFSNSRSEMNVSTLELGDSALYLCASSPRQGGSSGANVLTFGAGSRLTVL.

The rearrangement uses TRBV6-5 and TRBJ1-2; D is uncertain. The V gene lost 8 bases and the J gene lost 5 bases, with 12 bases spanning the gap. Germline loops: CDR1 MNHEY, CDR2 SVGAGI. The CDR3 consists of 12 residues. The CDR3 DNA is TGTGCCAGCCTTACACCCCCATATGGCTACACCTTC. It yields the protein CASLTPPYGYTF.

This clone was detected only once. The chain has TRBV7-9 and TRBJ1-2; a weak D match, TRBD1 (6 bases). Germline assignment: CDR1 SEHNR and CDR2 FQNEAQ (reference sequence). The CDR3 sequence is 16 residues long. Trimming stripped 5 bases from V and 0 bases from J, with 16 bases between. CDR3 region: CASSPLSQGSNYGYTF. CDR3 nucleotide sequence: TGTGCCAGCAGCCCTCTCTCACAGGGATCTAACTATGGCTACACCTTC. The whole variable domain, remainder taken from reference TRBV7-9 and TRBJ1-2, is DTGVSQNPRHKITKRGQNVTFRCDPISEHNRLYWYRQTLGQGPEFLTYFQNEAQLEKSRLLSDRFSAERPKGSFSTLEIQRTEQGDSAMYLCASSPLSQGSNYGYTFGSGTRLTVV.

V usage is TRBV18 and J usage is TRBJ2-1; D call uncertain. The CDR3 extends over 14 amino acids. CDR1 KGHSH and CDR2 LQKENI come from the germline V gene. The V and J ends lost 8 bases and 8 bases respectively, with 19 bases between them. The CDR3 is CASLPGRGRDEQFF. The CDR3 DNA is TGTGCCAGCCTGCCCGGCCGAGGTCGAGATGAGCAGTTCTTC.

The gene calls are TRBV6-5 and TRBJ1-5; D might be TRBD1 (5 bases). The ends were cut back, 4 bases at V and 1 base at J, with 11 bases in the middle. The germline V gene has CDR1 MNHEY and CDR2 SVGAGI. The CDR3 runs to 15 residues. DNA of the CDR3: TGTGCCAGCAGTTTACAGAAGGGGAGCAATCAGCCCCAGCATTTT. Its protein is CASSLQKGSNQPQHF.

J is TRBJ1-3 and V is TRBV3-1 (or the pseudogene TRBV3-2), with 7 positions matching TRBD1. CDR1 LGHDT and CDR2 YNNKEL come from the germline V gene (reference sequence). The CDR3 length is 16 residues. V shed 0 bases, J shed 0 bases, and the junction held 2 bases outside the gene matches. CDR3 nucleotide sequence: TGTGCCAGCAGCCAAGAGGGACAGAGCTCTGGAAACACCATATATTTT. Its protein product is CASSQEGQSSGNTIYF.

The V and J genes are TRBV28 and TRBJ1-5, with D possibly being TRBD1 (6 bases). The CDR3 totals 14 residues. Trimming removed 4 bases from V and 6 bases from J, with 13 bases in between. The germline CDR1 and CDR2 sequences are MDHEN and SYDVKM. CDR3 DNA: TGTGCCAGCAGTTCGACAGGTCCGGTTCAGCCCCAGCATTTT. This translates into CASSSTGPVQPQHF.

The V and J genes are TRBV27 and TRBJ2-1; TRBD2 aligns across 9 bases. The CDR3 extends over 17 amino acids. With V trimmed by 2 bases and J by 0 bases, 5 bases remained unmatched. Germline V gene data show CDR1 as MNHEY and CDR2 as SMNVEV (reference sequence). CDR3 sequence (DNA): TGTGCCAGCAGTTTAGGGGCGGGGGGGGGCTCCTACAATGAGCAGTTCTTC. Protein sequence: CASSLGAGGGSYNEQFF.

The rearrangement uses TRBV5-4 and TRBJ2-1; TRBD2 might be the D (7 bases). The CDR3 extends over 15 amino acids. V lost 5 bases to trimming and J lost 2 bases, with 14 bases between them. Per germline, CDR1 SGHNT and CDR2 YYREEE (reference sequence). The CDR3 DNA reads as TGTGCCAGCAGAGGGGGGGCGGGGACCTACAATGAGCAGTTCTTC. Its protein product is CASRGGAGTYNEQFF. Full variable domain (outside the CDR3, taken from reference TRBV5-4 and TRBJ2-1): ETGVTQSPTHLIKTRGQQVTLRCSSQSGHNTVSWYQQALGQGPQFIFQYYREEENGRGNFPPRFSGLQFPNYSSELNVNALELDDSALYLCASRGGAGTYNEQFFGPGTRLTVL.

The chain employs TRBV6-5 and TRBJ2-3; D is unclear. Germline values: CDR1 MNHEY, CDR2 SVGAGI. The CDR3 contains 12 residues. V lost 8 bases to trimming and J lost 4 bases, with 10 bases between them. The CDR3 spells CASAGFADTQYF. As DNA, the CDR3 is TGTGCCAGCGCCGGGTTTGCAGATACGCAGTATTTT.

CDR3 protein: CASAYGPTGGGGYTF. In DNA, the CDR3 is TGTGCCAGCGCCTATGGCCCGACAGGGGGCGGTGGCTACACCTTC. The V and J genes are TRBV6-6 and TRBJ1-2; 10 bases map to TRBD1. Germline V gene sequence: CDR1 MNHNY, CDR2 SVGAGI (reference sequence). This CDR3 spans 15 amino acids. The ends lost 8 bases at V and 7 bases at J; junction bases unmatched: 13.

This clone was recorded many times. The chain links TRBV5-1 to TRBJ2-5, with TRBD1 matching 9 bases. After removal of 2 bases from V and 5 bases from J, the junction contained 4 bases not matched to a gene. There are 14 residues in the CDR3. Germline CDR1 reads SGHRS; CDR2 reads YFSETQ. DNA for the CDR3: TGCGCCAGCAGCTTACAGGGGGCAGGGGAGACCCAGTACTTC. This gives the protein CASSLQGAGETQYF.

This sequence joins TRBV30 and TRBJ2-7; possible D gene TRBD1, 5 bases. Germline CDR1 is GTSNPN and CDR2 is SVGIG (reference sequence). The CDR3 is 14 amino acids. V was shortened by 0 bases and J by 6 bases, with 15 bases between the two germline ends. CDR3 in amino acids: CAWSVTGLTGEQYF. The CDR3 coding sequence is TGTGCCTGGAGTGTAACAGGTCTAACGGGCGAGCAGTACTTC.

This clone appeared a few times. The J gene is TRBJ1-1, the V gene TRBV2, with TRBD1 identical over 8 bases. CDR1 and CDR2 from the germline V gene are SNHLY and FYNNEI. There are 17 residues in the CDR3. V shed 7 bases and J 1 base; nucleotides not matched to a gene: 14. CDR3 sequence reads: CASIVRTGTGGNTEAFF. The DNA of the CDR3 is TGTGCCAGCATCGTCAGAACGGGGACAGGAGGGAACACTGAAGCTTTCTTT.

This clone was detected once. The chain has TRBV7-3 and TRBJ2-2, with 12 bases lining up with TRBD2. CDR3 length: 19 amino acids. Germline V gene lookup returns CDR1 SGHTA and CDR2 FQGTGA. The J segment lost 3 bases and the V segment lost 5 bases, leaving 13 bases of the junction unmatched. CDR3 in DNA: TGTGCCAGCAGCCGAAATCCCCCTAGACTAGCGGGGGACACCGGGGAGCTGTTTTTT. Its translation is CASSRNPPRLAGDTGELFF.